This T cell receptor beta chain was found in a study of blood T cell repertoires in COVID-19. How the authors handled the data: Cell counts per sample came from amplifying reference gene primers. Sequencing was performed with immunoSEQ multiplex PCR; in TCRdb, only in-frame clones are kept and a portion is missing. That table gives V, J and clone size, and the DNA gave D and trimming. Here the sample spans some 530,000 clones, roughly 88% being singletons. The trim removed 4 bases at V and 1 base at J, leaving 25 bases unmatched. CDR1 MGHRA and CDR2 YSYEKL come from the germline V gene. This CDR3 comprises 22 residues.

The origin of this receptor is a human donor in a cohort sampled during active COVID-19. The chain joins TRBV4-1 to TRBJ2-7; the match to TRBD2 covers 10 bases. Sample: peripheral blood. CDR3 protein: CASSRQGSAGTSAPKGSYEQYF. The CDR3, as DNA: TGCGCCAGCAGCCGTCAAGGGAGTGCCGGGACTAGCGCACCTAAAGGATCCTACGAGCAGTACTTC.